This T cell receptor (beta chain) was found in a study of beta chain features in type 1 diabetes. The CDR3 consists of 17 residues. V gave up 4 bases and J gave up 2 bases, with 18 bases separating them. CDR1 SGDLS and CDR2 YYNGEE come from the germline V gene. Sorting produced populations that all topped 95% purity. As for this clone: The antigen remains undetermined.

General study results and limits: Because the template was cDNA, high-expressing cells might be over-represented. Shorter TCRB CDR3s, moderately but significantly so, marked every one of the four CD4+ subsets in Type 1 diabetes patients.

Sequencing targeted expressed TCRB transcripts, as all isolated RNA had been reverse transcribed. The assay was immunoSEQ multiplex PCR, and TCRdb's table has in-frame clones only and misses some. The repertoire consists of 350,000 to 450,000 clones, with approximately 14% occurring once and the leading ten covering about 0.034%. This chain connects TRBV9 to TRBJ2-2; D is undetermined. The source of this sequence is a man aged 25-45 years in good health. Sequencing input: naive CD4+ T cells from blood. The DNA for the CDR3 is TGTGCCAGCAGCCCTTATAGGGCCTCTATTAACACCGGGGAGCTGTTTTTT. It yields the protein CASSPYRASINTGELFF.